These T cell receptor beta chains were read from a single sample in a study of blood T cell repertoires in COVID-19. Sequenced by immunoSEQ multiplex PCR; TCRdb stores in-frame clones only, minus some. This sample has a few hundred thousand clones; about 90% occur once, and the top ten carry less than 0.75%. The sequenced sample was PBMCs or T cells enriched from blood (not recorded which). These TCRs come from a man aged 18-30 years who had recovered from COVID-19. Both conserved end residues are part of each CDR3. Rows may omit the clone size; those that give it use once, few, many or a size class.

V	size	CDR3
TRBV2	.	CASSRREQETQYF
TRBV7-9	.	CASSLEGVHRDYGYTF
TRBV7-8	.	CASSAQAGNMNTEAFF
TRBV2	.	CASSFGTSGEQYF
TRBV5-5	.	CASSLGGTVEAGELFF
TRBV7-9	.	CASSLARFEKLFF
TRBV18	.	CASSPVVGQTNSPLHF
TRBV2	.	CASSPDRTRYGYTF
TRBV7-8	.	CASSRGQGLEQYF
TRBV7-8	.	CASSSTSGTYNEQFF
TRBV19	.	CASSIRRDYGYTF
TRBV9	.	CASSGSVTYNEQFF
TRBV7-3	.	CASSLGGASYNEQFF
TRBV5-1	once	CASRRDSTHNEQFF
TRBV7-2	.	CASSLVLGQPSYEQYF
TRBV4-1	.	CASSHTGTKDEQYF
TRBV5-1	once	CASSLVEGTYEQYF
TRBV2	.	CASSPVTYGYTF
TRBV29-1	.	CSVDSPRIYGYTF
TRBV12-3/TRBV12-4	.	CASSLLNSPLHF
TRBV12-3/TRBV12-4	once	CASRPGVGPLHF
TRBV7-2	.	CASSLVTVNTGELFF
TRBV9	.	CASSTRQGATGELFF
TRBV28	.	CASSLTTGTIYGYTF
TRBV7-6	.	CASSGLDSAGNTIYF
TRBV11-2	.	CASSLGTAEAFF
TRBV19	.	CASSTQGEREKLFF
TRBV7-9	.	CASSVSPGLGFGEQFF
TRBV5-6	.	CASSLASLDSLTNEQFF